This T cell receptor (beta chain) was recorded in a study of cytomegalovirus exposure and HLA in healthy donors. Assay: immunoSEQ multiplex PCR; the TCRdb copy retains only in-frame clones and omits some. The profile covers around 150,000 clones, with 86% appearing a single time and about 6% taken by the ten largest. The sequencing sample was made of PBMCs. The receptor was derived from a woman aged 25 to 39 in good health and CMV-seronegative.

The CDR3 DNA follows: TGTGCCAGCAGCCCGGGGGGGCGGGCTAGCACAGATACGCAGTATTTT. Residues: CASSPGGRASTDTQYF. V gene TRBV7-6 combines with J gene TRBJ2-3, with TRBD2 identical over 8 bases. This CDR3 has 16 amino acids. Germline V lookup: CDR1 SGHVS, CDR2 FNYEAQ. Trimming cost V 5 bases and J 0 bases; bases outside gene matches: 7.